This passage covers 27 T cell receptor beta chains from one sample sequenced in a study of identifying expanded T cells in peripheral blood. The table came from immunoSEQ multiplex PCR; TCRdb's copy has only in-frame clones and leaves some out. Of about 91,000 clones in the sample, about 87% are singletons; the top ten hold over 3%. Sequenced sample: blood. The receptor set was obtained from a person aged 18 to 75 in good health.

This clone was picked up a small number of times. This chain links TRBV4-2 with TRBJ2-1; TRBD2 matches 9 bases. The CDR3 extends over 17 amino acids. J gave up 4 bases and V 0 bases, and 7 bases lay outside the gene matches. The germline CDR1 and CDR2 sequences are LGHNA and YNFKEQ. The CDR3 nucleotides are TGTGCCAGCAGCCAAGACTACGGGACTAGCCATTACAATGAGCAGTTCTTC. The encoded protein is CASSQDYGTSHYNEQFF.

In this sample, this clone turned up a few times. The chain couples TRBV6-5 to TRBJ1-6; no firm D call. Trimming took 5 bases from V and 3 from J, leaving 11 bases between them. Germline CDR1 is MNHEY and CDR2 is SVGAGI. The CDR3 is 15 amino acids. CDR3 nucleotide sequence: TGTGCCAGCAGTGCTCACCTAAACTATAATTCACCCCTCCACTTT. Translating gives CASSAHLNYNSPLHF.

The table lists this clone with a count of one. This rearrangement joins TRBV18 to TRBJ1-3; D is possibly TRBD1 (6 bases). CDR3 size: 17 residues. Germline V lookup: CDR1 KGHSH, CDR2 LQKENI. V lost 3 bases and J 2 bases, leaving 17 bases between the germline ends. CDR3 sequence reads: CASSPGRAGVTGNTIYF. CDR3 bases: TGTGCCAGCTCACCCGGGCGAGCAGGGGTGACTGGAAACACCATATATTTT.

The rearrangement uses TRBV7-9 and TRBJ2-1; D perhaps matches TRBD2 (6 bases). Looked up from germline, CDR1 is SEHNR and CDR2 is FQNEAQ (reference sequence). V was clipped by 8 bases and J by 4 bases, with 24 bases between them. The CDR3 is made up of 17 amino acids. CDR3 bases: TGTGCCAGCCCGATCCTGGACGGCGGGGCCCTTTACAATGAGCAGTTCTTC. Translating gives CASPILDGGALYNEQFF.

The rearrangement links TRBV4-2 to TRBJ1-4, with TRBD1 matching 8 bases. V lost 4 bases and J lost 7; bases outside the gene matches: 11. The CDR3 spans 16 residues. The germline V gene has CDR1 LGHNA and CDR2 YNFKEQ. DNA of the CDR3: TGTGCCAGCAGCCGAGACCGGGACAGGTCAGGTGAAAAACTGTTTTTT. Residues: CASSRDRDRSGEKLFF.

The chain couples TRBV6-1 to TRBJ1-1, with 7 bases matching TRBD1. The V gene end was trimmed by 3 bases and the J gene end by 5 bases; junction bases not matched to a gene: 6. Germline values: CDR1 MNHNS, CDR2 SASEGT. This CDR3 contains 14 residues. CDR3 nucleotide sequence: TGTGCCAGCAGTGATGGACAGGAAACAACTGAAGCTTTCTTT. It yields the protein CASSDGQETTEAFF.

This chain links TRBV27 with TRBJ2-2, with D uncertain. Germline values: CDR1 MNHEY, CDR2 SMNVEV (reference sequence). The CDR3 loop spans 14 amino acids. V lost 2 bases to trimming and J lost 4 bases, with 8 bases between them. Here the CDR3 reads CASSLRLSTGELFF. Written as DNA, the CDR3 is TGTGCCAGCAGTTTAAGGCTATCCACCGGGGAGCTGTTTTTT.

The chain is built from TRBV6-4 and TRBJ2-1; D uncertain. The CDR3 contains 15 residues. Germline loops: CDR1 MRHNA, CDR2 SNTAGT. V was clipped by 4 bases and J by 0 bases, with 10 bases between them. The CDR3 DNA reads as TGTGCCAGCAGTGCTGGGGTAAGCTCCTACAATGAGCAGTTCTTC. Translation gives CASSAGVSSYNEQFF.

Comments on this clone: Within the sample, other DNA sequences also encode this same CDR3. J is TRBJ1-5 and V is TRBV28, with TRBD1 as a possible D gene (5 bases). V lost 1 base and J lost 1, with 11 bases in between. The CDR3 totals 16 residues. Per the germline V gene, CDR1 is MDHEN and CDR2 is SYDVKM. The CDR3 protein is CASSLSPGGSNQPQHF. The CDR3 DNA follows: TGTGCCAGCAGTTTATCACCGGGGGGGAGCAATCAGCCCCAGCATTTT.

The chain recombines TRBV5-1 with TRBJ2-2; D call uncertain. The CDR3 covers 14 residues. Trimming shortened V by 5 bases and J by 0 bases, and 8 bases separated the two germline ends. Germline V gene lookup returns CDR1 SGHRS and CDR2 YFSETQ. CDR3 sequence reads: CASRAEANTGELFF. DNA for the CDR3: TGCGCCAGCAGGGCCGAAGCGAACACCGGGGAGCTGTTTTTT.

The V gene is TRBV6-5, the J gene TRBJ1-5, with 7 bases that match TRBD1. The germline gives CDR1 MNHEY, CDR2 SVGAGI. Trimming took 5 bases from V and 6 from J; bases not matched to a gene: 7. This CDR3 spans 14 amino acids. CDR3 residues: CASSLDRVAQPQHF. CDR3 DNA: TGTGCCAGCAGTCTTGACAGGGTAGCTCAGCCCCAGCATTTT.

The rearrangement uses TRBV14 and TRBJ2-1, with TRBD2 matching over 9 bases. This CDR3 comprises 14 residues. CDR1 is SGHDN and CDR2 is FVKESK in the germline V gene. The V segment lost 5 bases and the J segment 8 bases; nucleotides outside the gene matches: 7. CDR3 sequence: CASSTLAGRHEQFF. CDR3 sequence (DNA): TGTGCCAGCAGCACCCTAGCGGGGCGGCATGAGCAGTTCTTC.

Only one count was recorded for this clone. The J gene is TRBJ1-2, the V gene TRBV7-2; no definite D call. The germline V and J ends were trimmed by 3 bases and 5 bases, with 13 bases remaining between them. This CDR3 region has 14 residues. Germline V gene data show CDR1 as SGHTA and CDR2 as FQGNSA. CDR3 sequence (DNA): TGTGCCAGCAGCTTGGAGGCCGCGGGTTATGGCTACACCTTC. The encoded protein is CASSLEAAGYGYTF.

The CDR3 loop is CASSVREPNEQYF. CDR3 nucleotides: TGTGCCAGCAGTGTTCGGGAGCCCAACGAGCAGTACTTC. The J gene is TRBJ2-7, the V gene TRBV6-4, with a tentative D call TRBD2 (6 bases). Germline loops: CDR1 MRHNA, CDR2 SNTAGT. This CDR3 is built from 13 residues. The V gene lost 4 bases and the J gene lost 5 bases, with 12 bases spanning the gap.

This clone showed up just once. This sequence joins TRBV30 and TRBJ1-2; perhaps TRBD1 as D (5 bases). CDR1 and CDR2 (germline): GTSNPN, SVGIG (reference sequence). This CDR3 comprises 13 residues. Trimming removed 8 bases from V and 2 bases from J, with 15 bases in between. This CDR3 is CAMEMEGNYGYTF. The CDR3 DNA sequence: TGTGCCATGGAAATGGAGGGGAACTATGGCTACACCTTC.

The gene calls are TRBV27 and TRBJ2-3; 8 bases match TRBD1. Per the germline V gene, CDR1 is MNHEY and CDR2 is SMNVEV (reference sequence). This CDR3 has 21 residues. V shed 6 bases, J shed 5 bases, and the junction held 28 bases outside the gene matches. The CDR3 protein is CASSPHGGTNPDRGVGDTQYF. The DNA for the CDR3 is TGTGCCAGCAGCCCTCACGGGGGTACCAACCCAGACAGGGGTGTTGGAGATACGCAGTATTTT.

This CDR3 is CAISEDTTNEKLFF. DNA for the CDR3: TGTGCCATCAGTGAGGACACAACTAATGAAAAACTGTTTTTT. This chain uses TRBV10-3 with TRBJ1-4; D remains ambiguous. The CDR3 has 14 amino acids. The germline V gene encodes CDR1 ENHRY and CDR2 SYGVKD. V was pared by 2 bases and J by 0 bases, with 4 bases between.

The chain employs TRBV12-2 and TRBJ2-7; the D call in the table, TRBD2, was not verified against the DNA. TRBV12-2 is marked as a pseudogene. There are 18 residues in the CDR3. The CDR3 protein is CASRLALRLAGDLYEQYF. The CDR3 nucleotides read TGTGCAAGTCGCTTAGCGCTAAGACTAGCGGGAGACCTTTACGAGCAGTACTTC.

The rearrangement joins TRBV4-3 to TRBJ1-2; 7 bases line up with TRBD1. Trimming cost V 3 bases and J 4 bases; bases outside gene matches: 8. CDR3 length: 15 amino acids. Germline V lookup: CDR1 LGHNA, CDR2 YSLEER. The CDR3 DNA sequence: TGCGCCAGCAGCCAGGACTCCGGGACAGTCTATGGCTACACCTTC. Protein: CASSQDSGTVYGYTF.

The J gene is TRBJ2-3, the V gene TRBV5-1, with TRBD2 identical over 14 bases. The ends lost 3 bases at V and 0 bases at J; junction bases unmatched: 6. From germline, CDR1 is SGHRS and CDR2 YFSETQ. This CDR3 comprises 18 residues. The CDR3 protein is CASSSGLAGGLSTDTQYF. CDR3 DNA sequence: TGCGCCAGCAGCTCCGGACTAGCGGGGGGCTTAAGCACAGATACGCAGTATTTT.

The rearrangement joins TRBV10-3 to TRBJ1-4; 8 bases align to TRBD1. Germline V CDR1 and CDR2: ENHRY, SYGVKD. The V gene end was trimmed by 2 bases and the J gene end by 5 bases; junction bases not matched to a gene: 7. The CDR3 is 16 residues long. CDR3 DNA: TGTGCCATCAGTGAGCCCGGACAGGGAGGGAATGAAAAACTGTTTTTT. It yields the protein CAISEPGQGGNEKLFF.

The V gene is TRBV7-8, the J gene TRBJ1-5; 7 nucleotides line up with TRBD1. The germline gives CDR1 SGHVS, CDR2 FQNEAQ. The CDR3 covers 15 residues. V was clipped by 3 bases and J by 5 bases; unmatched bases: 7. DNA of the CDR3: TGTGCCAGCAGCTTGGACGGACAGGATTATCAGCCCCAGCATTTT. As protein: CASSLDGQDYQPQHF. The full variable domain, completed using reference TRBV7-8 and TRBJ1-5, is GAGVSQSPRYKVAKRGQDVALRCDPISGHVSLFWYQQALGQGPEFLTYFQNEAQLDKSGLPSDRFFAERPEGSVSTLKIQRTQQEDSAVYLCASSLDGQDYQPQHFGDGTRLSIL.

The chain employs TRBV7-3 and TRBJ1-1; TRBD1 might be the D (5 bases). The V end lost 5 bases, the J end lost 4 bases, and 14 bases lay between the germline ends. This CDR3 comprises 14 residues. CDR1 is SGHTA and CDR2 is FQGTGA in the germline V gene. The CDR3 loop is CASSGTGGFTEAFF. CDR3 bases: TGTGCCAGCAGCGGAACTGGGGGGTTCACTGAAGCTTTCTTT.

In this sample, this clone turned up many times. The V and J genes are TRBV10-3 and TRBJ2-6; no reliable D call. Germline-derived CDR1 and CDR2 are ENHRY and SYGVKD. The CDR3 is 12 amino acids. Trimming removed 0 bases from V and 15 bases from J, with 9 bases in between. The CDR3 sequence is CAISESQLALTF. The DNA of the CDR3 is TGTGCCATCAGTGAGTCACAGTTGGCCCTGACTTTC.

The chain joins TRBV18 to TRBJ1-4, with a weak D call TRBD1 (6 bases). Trimming took 2 bases from V and 8 from J, leaving 21 bases between them. The germline V gene encodes CDR1 KGHSH and CDR2 LQKENI. The CDR3 consists of 17 residues. CDR3 loop: CASSPLGGPSGSEKLFF. In nucleotides, the CDR3 is TGTGCCAGCTCACCATTGGGGGGCCCCTCTGGGAGCGAAAAACTGTTTTTT.

This sequence joins TRBV28 and TRBJ2-5; 9 bases are a match to TRBD1. Unmatched junction bases numbered 6, after V lost 8 bases and J lost 5 bases. The CDR3 contains 13 residues. The germline V gene has CDR1 MDHEN and CDR2 SYDVKM. The CDR3 nucleotides read TGTGCCAGCTTACAGGGGGCAGGGGAGACCCAGTACTTC. It specifies CASLQGAGETQYF. The whole variable domain, filled in from reference TRBV28 and TRBJ2-5, reads DVKVTQSSRYLVKRTGEKVFLECVQDMDHENMFWYRQDPGLGLRLIYFSYDVKMKEKGDIPEGYSVSREKKERFSLILESASTNQTSMYLCASLQGAGETQYFGPGTRLLVL.

The chain recombines TRBV6-1 with TRBJ1-6; D is ambiguous. V shed 0 bases and J shed 6 bases, with 15 bases lying between them. From germline, CDR1 is MNHNS and CDR2 SASEGT. The CDR3 runs 17 residues. The CDR3 DNA sequence: TGTGCCAGCAGTGAAGCAGTATGGAGCCCGAGTAATTCACCCCTCCACTTT. It is translated as CASSEAVWSPSNSPLHF.